These T cell receptor beta chains were read from a single sample in a study of cytomegalovirus exposure and HLA in healthy donors. Assay: immunoSEQ multiplex PCR; the TCRdb copy retains only in-frame clones and omits some. The repertoire holds about 240,000 clones, with around 87% as singletons. The sample comprised PBMCs. These receptors were collected from a woman aged 25 to 39 in good health and CMV-seropositive. The CDR3 runs from the conserved cysteine through the conserved F or W.

j_gene	v_gene	CDR3aa
TRBJ2-3	TRBV10-3	CAISDPSGFGTDTQYF
TRBJ2-7	TRBV6-1	CASSELREGSYEQYF
TRBJ2-1	TRBV12-5	CASALDRANEQFF
TRBJ2-7	TRBV29-1	CSVEEGSYEQYF
TRBJ1-1	TRBV29-1	CSVAGGHEAFF
TRBJ2-1	TRBV19	CASSVRLAGVAEQFF
TRBJ2-5	TRBV13	CASSLQQETQYF
TRBJ1-1	TRBV2	CASSEQRGNTEAFF
TRBJ1-2	TRBV29-1	CSSIPPYEAEGYTF
TRBJ1-5	TRBV2	CASSEVRGNQPQHF
TRBJ2-3	TRBV7-7	CASSSGLTSGTCSSTDTQYF
TRBJ1-1	TRBV10-1	CASSESIRGTEAFF
TRBJ2-3	TRBV15	CATSRHSGRETDTQYF
TRBJ1-1	TRBV7-6	CASSPQGVSNTEAFF
TRBJ2-1	TRBV7-8	CASSLEWGLGNEQFF
TRBJ1-1	TRBV6-6	CASSYGGTGHEAFF
TRBJ1-2	TRBV27	CASNALGGSPNYGYTF
TRBJ1-1	TRBV18	CASSPSTGLNTEAFF
TRBJ2-2	TRBV7-3	CASSLNGAGGLNTGELFF
TRBJ2-7	TRBV6-6	CASSYSLAGSSYEQYF
TRBJ1-1	TRBV7-9	CASSLRGGDLNTEAFF
TRBJ2-7	TRBV6-1	CASSYTGYEQYF
TRBJ1-2	TRBV27	CASSFQPGQGRLGYTF
TRBJ1-2	TRBV21-1	CASSMRFHLSNYGYTF
TRBJ1-1	TRBV27	CASSSVPGQGPNEAFF
TRBJ2-2	TRBV7-6	CASSPRQGYSTGELFF
TRBJ1-5	TRBV5-6	CASSFGTVDQPQHF
TRBJ1-1	TRBV20-1	CSARRNTEAFF
TRBJ2-3	TRBV2	CATGPTGDTQYF
TRBJ2-1	TRBV5-1	CASSLMGGDNEQFF
TRBJ2-1	TRBV2	CASRGSGSVYNEQFF
TRBJ2-2	TRBV5-1	CASSLGLAGVNTGELFF
TRBJ2-5	TRBV11-2	CASSDWTSGDAETQYF
TRBJ2-6	TRBV9	CASSPWASGANVLTF
TRBJ1-2	TRBV6-5	CASSYSGEEGSYGYTF
TRBJ2-2	TRBV4-2	CASSPLINTGELFF
TRBJ2-7	TRBV4-1	CASSQEERRGYEQYF
TRBJ2-7	TRBV10-1	CASSETLGQGAYEQYF
TRBJ1-3	TRBV27	CASSFSGRNGNTIYF
TRBJ1-1	TRBV7-9	CASRSRGVSGIGTEAFF
TRBJ2-7	TRBV5-1	CASSFPGTGGFNEQYF
TRBJ2-5	TRBV7-6	CASSPRGGETQYF
TRBJ2-7	TRBV11-2	CASSRDRSYEQYF
TRBJ2-7	TRBV27	CASSLVGSSQVEQYF